This T cell receptor beta chain was observed in a study of PD-1 blockade in classical Hodgkin lymphoma. Study outcomes and limitations: Those patients who began receiving nivolumab less than 1 year after ASCT had lower diversity, and they were excluded. Researchers reported that CD4+ TCR diversity, though not CD8+, rose significantly by C4D1. Before treatment, TCR diversity in newly diagnosed patients was reportedly lower than in healthy donors.

Per germline, CDR1 MNHNS and CDR2 SASEGT. The CDR3 loop spans 16 amino acids. V lost 4 bases, J lost 0 bases, and 13 bases lay in between. To note about this clone: Its specificity is not known.

Time point here: cycle 4 day 1 (C4D1), after 6 weeks of nivolumab. Each patient's relapse followed autologous stem cell transplantation, and brentuximab vedotin exposure varied. The assay was immunoSEQ multiplex PCR, and TCRdb's table has in-frame clones only and misses some. The data hold 90,000 to 140,000 clones, with approximately 90% observed a single time. Sequencing was performed on peripheral blood mononuclear cells (PBMCs), taken before the fourth cycle of nivolumab. V gene TRBV6-1 combines with J gene TRBJ1-3; D perhaps matches TRBD1 (6 bases). This clonotype was obtained from a human donor with classical Hodgkin lymphoma. The CDR3 loop is CASSADRYRSGNTIYF. The CDR3 region has the DNA TGTGCCAGCAGTGCGGACAGATACCGCTCTGGAAACACCATATATTTT.